These T cell receptor beta chains were read from a single sample in a study of cytomegalovirus exposure and HLA in healthy donors. The protocol was immunoSEQ multiplex PCR, while the TCRdb copy is restricted to in-frame clones and leaves out a portion. The repertoire holds 200,000 to 250,000 clones, with less than 85% as singletons. Sequenced: PBMCs. The origin of the receptors is a woman under 30 in good health and CMV-seronegative. Each CDR3 is given with its conserved first and last residue. Each record gives: clone size, J gene, V gene, CDR3 length, D gene, CDR3 protein, CDR3 DNA. A D gene is named only where the DNA matches it firmly. Clone sizes are given selectively: once, few, many, or a class where the clone is expanded.

>NA|TRBJ1-4|TRBV10-3|13|NA
CAVYSATNEKLFF
TGTGCCGTATACTCCGCAACTAATGAAAAACTGTTTTTT
>NA|TRBJ1-2|TRBV7-2|14|NA
CASSLEWGSYGYTF
TGTGCCAGCAGCTTAGAATGGGGTTCCTATGGCTACACCTTC
>NA|TRBJ1-5|TRBV18|15|TRBD1
CASSAGTGWNQPQHF
TGTGCCAGCTCGGCCGGGACAGGTTGGAATCAGCCCCAGCATTTT
>NA|TRBJ1-1|TRBV6-6|14|TRBD1
CASSSTGGYTEAFF
TGTGCCAGCAGTTCGACAGGGGGTTACACTGAAGCTTTCTTT
>NA|TRBJ1-5|TRBV7-2|15|NA
CASSLADSSNQPQHF
TGTGCCAGCAGCTTAGCGGACTCAAGCAATCAGCCCCAGCATTTT
>NA|TRBJ1-2|TRBV9|14|NA
CASSPSKGNYGYTF
TGTGCCAGCAGCCCGAGCAAGGGAAACTATGGCTACACCTTC
>NA|TRBJ2-3|TRBV18|17|TRBD1
CASSRLTGTDALNTQYF
TGTGCCAGCTCTCGCCTAACCGGGACAGACGCGCTCAATACGCAGTATTTT
>NA|TRBJ1-2|TRBV7-9|14|TRBD1
CASSDRDREDGYTF
TGTGCCAGCAGCGACCGGGACAGGGAGGATGGCTACACCTTC
>NA|TRBJ2-4|TRBV29-1|14|TRBD1
CSVELQGRVDIQYF
TGCAGCGTTGAGTTACAGGGGCGTGTTGACATTCAGTACTTC
>NA|TRBJ1-2|TRBV30|11|NA
CAWSVLRGYTF
TGTGCCTGGAGTGTCCTGCGAGGCTACACCTTC
>NA|TRBJ1-2|TRBV12-5|17|NA
CASGLVTPGVGLYGYTF
TGTGCTAGTGGTTTGGTGACTCCCGGGGTGGGGCTCTATGGCTACACCTTC
>once|TRBJ2-7|TRBV5-1|11|NA
CASSGGTEQYF
TGCGCCAGCAGCGGAGGGACAGAACAGTACTTC
>NA|TRBJ2-5|TRBV7-9|16|TRBD2
CASSLLAGAYRETQYF
TGTGCCAGCAGCTTGCTAGCGGGGGCTTATAGAGAGACCCAGTACTTC
>once|TRBJ2-5|TRBV5-1|14|TRBD1
CASSAGQDRKTQYF
TGCGCCAGCAGCGCCGGACAGGATCGAAAGACCCAGTACTTC
>once|TRBJ2-7|TRBV21-1|15|NA
CASSKSVGVEYEQYF
TGTGCCAGCAGCAAATCGGTAGGGGTGGAGTACGAGCAGTACTTC
>NA|TRBJ1-1|TRBV18|14|TRBD1
CASSLRQGNTEAFF
TGTGCCAGCTCACTTAGACAGGGGAACACTGAAGCTTTCTTT
>once|TRBJ2-1|TRBV30|14|TRBD2
CAWKGRGVYNEQFF
TGTGCCTGGAAAGGCCGGGGGGTCTACAATGAGCAGTTCTTC
>NA|TRBJ1-2|TRBV25-1|15|TRBD1
CASSGEHRGSYGYTF
TGTGCCAGCAGCGGGGAGCACAGGGGAAGCTATGGCTACACCTTC
>few|TRBJ2-2|TRBV2|14|TRBD1
CASSVGTGTGELFF
TGTGCCAGCAGTGTAGGGACAGGGACCGGGGAGCTGTTTTTT
>NA|TRBJ1-2|TRBV7-9|13|NA
CASSHRGVDGYTF
TGTGCCAGCAGCCATCGGGGGGTTGATGGCTACACCTTC
>NA|TRBJ1-1|TRBV5-1|16|NA
CASSLQPGTRNTEAFF
TGCGCCAGCAGCTTACAACCAGGGACTCGTAACACTGAAGCTTTCTTT
>few|TRBJ2-5|TRBV7-7|15|NA
CASSSMTGTEETQYF
TGTGCTAGCAGCTCTATGACAGGGACTGAGGAGACCCAGTACTTC
>once|TRBJ2-6|TRBV30|15|NA
CAWSAQGSGANVLTF
TGTGCCTGGAGTGCCCAGGGTTCTGGGGCCAACGTCCTGACTTTC
>NA|TRBJ1-2|TRBV7-3|13|NA
CASSSNQDVPYTF
TGTGCCAGCAGCTCGAACCAGGACGTTCCCTACACCTTC
>NA|TRBJ2-7|TRBV9|15|NA
CASSATTGSHYEQYF
TGTGCCAGCAGCGCCACTACGGGGTCCCACTACGAGCAGTACTTC
>NA|TRBJ2-5|TRBV6-5|16|NA
CASSYSGTGFSETQYF
TGTGCCAGCAGTTACTCGGGAACAGGGTTCTCAGAGACCCAGTACTTC
>NA|TRBJ1-1|TRBV6-5|15|NA
CASSYHQGLSTEAFF
TGTGCCAGCAGTTACCACCAGGGGCTGAGCACTGAAGCTTTCTTT
>many|TRBJ2-3|TRBV2|14|NA
CASSLAGRTDTQYF
TGTGCCAGCAGTTTGGCGGGCCGCACAGATACGCAGTATTTT
>NA|TRBJ2-2|TRBV28|16|TRBD1
CASSLSGTANTGELFF
TGTGCCAGCAGCCTCTCCGGGACAGCGAACACCGGGGAGCTGTTTTTT
>NA|TRBJ1-1|TRBV19|13|NA
CASSIGGGTEAFF
TGTGCCAGTAGTATAGGAGGGGGGACTGAAGCTTTCTTT
>NA|TRBJ2-2|TRBV5-1|15|NA
CASSPGYANTGELFF
TGCGCCAGCAGCCCTGGCTACGCGAACACCGGGGAGCTGTTTTTT
>NA|TRBJ2-7|TRBV30|13|NA
CAWRRIWGYEQYF
TGTGCCTGGAGACGAATATGGGGGTACGAGCAGTACTTC
>NA|TRBJ1-4|TRBV2|13|NA
CASNLQGFEKLFF
TGTGCCAGCAACCTACAGGGATTTGAAAAACTGTTTTTT
>NA|TRBJ1-3|TRBV29-1|13|TRBD1
CSVTGVPGNTIYF
TGCAGCGTTACAGGGGTTCCTGGAAACACCATATATTTT
>NA|TRBJ2-5|TRBV2|15|TRBD1
CASSGQGEYQETQYF
TGTGCCAGCAGTGGACAGGGGGAGTACCAAGAGACCCAGTACTTC
>NA|TRBJ1-5|TRBV15|15|NA
CATSRDLGGRQPQHF
TGTGCCACCAGCAGAGATCTAGGGGGGCGTCAGCCCCAGCATTTT
>NA|TRBJ2-3|TRBV25-1|13|NA
CATSPGSTDTQYF
TGTGCCACCTCCCCGGGGAGCACAGATACGCAGTATTTT
>NA|TRBJ2-1|TRBV27|15|NA
CASTARQEGQYEQFF
TGTGCCAGCACCGCCCGACAGGAGGGGCAATATGAGCAGTTCTTC
>NA|TRBJ1-1|TRBV2|14|TRBD1
CASTSGQGNTEAFF
TGTGCCAGCACCTCGGGACAGGGTAACACTGAAGCTTTCTTT
>NA|TRBJ1-5|TRBV19|17|NA
CASTPYRGRYSNQPQHF
TGTGCCAGTACCCCATACCGTGGGCGATATAGCAATCAGCCCCAGCATTTT
>NA|TRBJ2-6|TRBV19|19|NA
CASSIIRKGRGTGANVLTF
TGTGCCAGTAGTATAATCCGGAAGGGAAGGGGGACTGGGGCCAACGTCCTGACTTTC
>few|TRBJ1-1|TRBV29-1|12|NA
CSGDSMNTEAFF
TGCAGCGGTGACAGCATGAACACTGAAGCTTTCTTT
>NA|TRBJ2-1|TRBV7-3|15|TRBD2
CASSLSLAGRNEQFF
TGTGCCAGCAGCTTAAGCCTAGCGGGTCGAAATGAGCAGTTCTTC
>NA|TRBJ2-7|TRBV6-1|15|NA
CASSEASQGTYEQYF
TGTGCCAGCAGTGAAGCTTCACAGGGAACCTACGAGCAGTACTTC
>NA|TRBJ2-1|TRBV30|15|NA
CAWNLERFSYNEQFF
TGTGCCTGGAATCTCGAGCGTTTCTCCTACAATGAGCAGTTCTTC
>NA|TRBJ1-4|TRBV28|15|TRBD1
CASTPGGVNNEKLFF
TGTGCCAGCACCCCAGGGGGGGTAAATAATGAAAAACTGTTTTTT
>NA|TRBJ2-3|TRBV5-6|16|TRBD1
CASSSLQGKYTDTQYF
TGTGCCAGCAGCTCACTACAGGGGAAATACACAGATACGCAGTATTTT
>NA|TRBJ2-7|TRBV18|14|TRBD1
CASSPRTGLYEQYF
TGTGCCAGCTCACCACGGACAGGACTCTACGAGCAGTACTTC
>NA|TRBJ2-5|TRBV4-1|17|TRBD2
CASSQGWREILMETQYF
TGCGCCAGCAGCCAAGGGTGGCGGGAGATCTTAATGGAGACCCAGTACTTC
>NA|TRBJ1-1|TRBV5-6|17|NA
CASSLAGAGVRNTEAFF
TGTGCCAGCAGCTTGGCCGGGGCAGGGGTAAGGAACACTGAAGCTTTCTTT
>few|TRBJ1-2|TRBV25-1|14|TRBD1
CASKRTGESPGYTF
TGTGCCAGCAAACGGACAGGGGAGTCCCCTGGCTACACCTTC
>NA|TRBJ2-1|TRBV6-5|14|TRBD2
CASSPSGGYDEQFF
TGTGCCAGCAGTCCCTCGGGGGGATACGATGAGCAGTTCTTC
>once|TRBJ2-3|TRBV19|11|NA
CATRNTDTQYF
TGTGCCACCCGCAACACAGATACGCAGTATTTT
>NA|TRBJ2-7|TRBV5-1|13|NA
CASSFFSRGLQYF
TGCGCCAGCAGCTTCTTCTCACGGGGGCTTCAGTACTTC
>few|TRBJ2-1|TRBV27|15|TRBD2
CASSPTTSGSTGQFF
TGTGCCAGCAGCCCTACGACTAGCGGGAGTACGGGGCAGTTCTTC